This entry is about one T cell receptor beta chain. Source study methods: Researchers report that nucleated cell counts were estimated from reference gene primer amplification. TCRdb's copy holds only in-frame clones and misses some; the assay was immunoSEQ multiplex PCR. That table gives V, J and clone size, and the DNA gave D and trimming. The sample has tens of thousands of clones; roughly 91% are singletons. This CDR3 is built from 12 residues. V was shortened by 4 bases and J by 9 bases, with 13 bases between the two germline ends. Germline V gene lookup returns CDR1 MNHEY and CDR2 SVGAGI. These data belong to a study of blood T cell repertoires in COVID-19. Across the study: The origin of the acute and convalescent COVID-19 samples was the United States, Italy and Spain. Sample material is recorded as cDNA or gDNA derived from T cells, B-cell-depleted T cells, or PBMCs.

The chain is built from TRBV6-5 and TRBJ2-7; D perhaps matches TRBD2 (6 bases). The TCR originated in a human donor in a cohort sampled during active COVID-19. The sequenced sample was peripheral blood. CDR3 residues: CASSSPGRRQYF. For the CDR3, the DNA is TGTGCCAGCAGTTCCCCGGGGAGGCGGCAGTACTTC.